Included here is one T cell receptor beta chain sequence, with context. This specimen belongs to a study of CD8+CD57+ T cells in acquired aplastic anemia. Genomic DNA acted as the template from which TCR beta VDJ combination and CDR3 sequence profiling were carried out. MiXCR, applied by TCRdb to the reads, yields one record per CDR3 protein. The table shows 150,000 to 200,000 distinct CDR3 sequences, with approximately 43% occurring only once. The source is a human donor in good health. Sequenced input: sorted CD4+, CD8+, or CD8+CD57+ T cells (not recorded which) from PBMCs.

The CDR3 DNA follows: TGTGCCAGCAGTGACGCACTAGCGGGAGGGCCACAAGAGCAGTTCTTC. Its protein product is CASSDALAGGPQEQFF. The chain links TRBV6-4 to TRBJ2-1; 13 bases are a match to TRBD2. Losses at the gene ends were 2 bases for V and 10 bases for J; bases not matched to a gene: 8. This CDR3 has 16 amino acids. Per the germline V gene, CDR1 is MRHNA and CDR2 is SNTAGT.